Detailed here is one T cell receptor beta chain. Its target is unknown. The source of the sample is a study of OX40 agonist ivuxolimab in advanced cancers. In the study overall: Patients in the trial were receiving intravenous ivuxolimab every 2 weeks, at doses of 0.01 to 10 mg/kg. Two patients with cutaneous melanoma and one with hepatocellular carcinoma, three in total, showed partial responses.

Method: immunoSEQ multiplex PCR; TCRdb's copy keeps in-frame clones and lacks some. The repertoire holds 80,000 or so clones, with about 85% as singletons. The V segment lost 0 bases and the J segment 5 bases; nucleotides outside the gene matches: 8. Per the germline V gene, CDR1 is SGHNT and CDR2 is YYREEE (reference sequence). The CDR3 has 17 residues. Findings of the study overall: Expanded clones were, on average, more numerous in CD8+ T cells than in CD4+. At 0.1 to 3.0 mg/kg, clonal expansion of CD4+ and CD8+ blood T cells had occurred by week 6.

The chain has TRBV5-4 and TRBJ2-2, with 9 bases aligning to TRBD1. The sequencing used CD4+ or CD8+ T cells sorted from blood, collected in a trial of the OX40 agonist ivuxolimab. The source is an adult with an advanced solid tumor such as melanoma, head and neck, liver or kidney cancer. The CDR3 DNA reads as TGTGCCAGCAGCTTGGACGGGACAGGGAGTTTGACCGGGGAGCTGTTTTTT. This encodes CASSLDGTGSLTGELFF.